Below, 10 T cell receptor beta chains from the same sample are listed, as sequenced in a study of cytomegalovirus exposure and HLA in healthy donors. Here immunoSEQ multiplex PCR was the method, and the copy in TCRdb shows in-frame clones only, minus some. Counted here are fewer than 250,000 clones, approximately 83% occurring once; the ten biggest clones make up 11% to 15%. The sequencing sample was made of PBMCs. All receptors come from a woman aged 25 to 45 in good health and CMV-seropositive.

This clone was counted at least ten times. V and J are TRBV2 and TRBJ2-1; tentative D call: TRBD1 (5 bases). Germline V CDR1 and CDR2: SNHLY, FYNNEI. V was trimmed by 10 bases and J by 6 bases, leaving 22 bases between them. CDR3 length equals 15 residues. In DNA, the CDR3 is TGTGCCACCAAAACGTGGGCAGGGTCGGGCAATGAGCAGTTCTTC. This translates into CATKTWAGSGNEQFF.

The CDR3 spells CASSEYRGNYGYTF. The CDR3 DNA is TGTGCCAGCAGTGAATACAGGGGGAACTATGGCTACACCTTC. The chain joins TRBV2 to TRBJ1-2; 8 nucleotides align to TRBD1. CDR3 length: 14 residues. In germline, CDR1 is SNHLY, CDR2 FYNNEI. V trimming: 2 bases; J trimming: 2 bases; junction bases outside the gene matches: 1.

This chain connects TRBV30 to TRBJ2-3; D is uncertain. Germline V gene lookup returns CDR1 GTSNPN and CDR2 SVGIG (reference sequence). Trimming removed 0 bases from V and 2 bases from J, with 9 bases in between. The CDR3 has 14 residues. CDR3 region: CAWSVRLTTDTQYF. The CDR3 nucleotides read TGTGCCTGGAGTGTACGGCTTACCACAGATACGCAGTATTTT.

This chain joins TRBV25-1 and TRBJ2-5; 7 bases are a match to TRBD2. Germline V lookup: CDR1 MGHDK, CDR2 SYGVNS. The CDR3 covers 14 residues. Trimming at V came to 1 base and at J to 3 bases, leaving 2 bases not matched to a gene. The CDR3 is CASSESGGKETQYF. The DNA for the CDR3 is TGTGCCAGCAGTGAATCGGGGGGAAAAGAGACCCAGTACTTC.

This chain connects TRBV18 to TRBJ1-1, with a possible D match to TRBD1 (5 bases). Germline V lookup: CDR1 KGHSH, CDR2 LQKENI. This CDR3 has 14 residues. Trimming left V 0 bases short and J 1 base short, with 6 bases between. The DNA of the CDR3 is TGTGCCAGCTCACCACCGACAGAGAACACTGAAGCTTTCTTT. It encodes CASSPPTENTEAFF. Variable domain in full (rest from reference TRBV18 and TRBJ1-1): NAGVMQNPRHLVRRRGQEARLRCSPMKGHSHVYWYRQLPEEGLKFMVYLQKENIIDESGMPKERFSAEFPKEGPSILRIQQVVRGDSAAYFCASSPPTENTEAFFGQGTRLTVV.

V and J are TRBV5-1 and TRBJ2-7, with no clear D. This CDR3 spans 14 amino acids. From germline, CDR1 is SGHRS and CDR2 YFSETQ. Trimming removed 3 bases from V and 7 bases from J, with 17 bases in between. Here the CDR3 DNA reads TGCGCCAGCAGCTCGACCCTAGGCCCCCCTGAGCAGTACTTC. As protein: CASSSTLGPPEQYF.

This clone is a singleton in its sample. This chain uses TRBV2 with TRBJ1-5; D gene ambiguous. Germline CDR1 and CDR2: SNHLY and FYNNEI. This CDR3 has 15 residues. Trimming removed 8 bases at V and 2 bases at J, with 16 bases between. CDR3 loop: CASRRTGNGNQPQHF. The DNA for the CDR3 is TGTGCCAGCCGTCGGACGGGAAACGGCAATCAGCCCCAGCATTTT.

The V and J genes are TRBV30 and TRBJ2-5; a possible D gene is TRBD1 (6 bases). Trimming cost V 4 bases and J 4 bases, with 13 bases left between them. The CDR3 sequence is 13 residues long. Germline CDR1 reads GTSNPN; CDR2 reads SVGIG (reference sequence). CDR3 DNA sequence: TGTGCCTGGACGGCAGGGGCCAGAGAGACCCAGTACTTC. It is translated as CAWTAGARETQYF.

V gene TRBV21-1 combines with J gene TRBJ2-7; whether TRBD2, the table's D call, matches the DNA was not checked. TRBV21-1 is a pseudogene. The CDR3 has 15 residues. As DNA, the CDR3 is TGTGCCAGCAGCACTCCGGGGGGGAACTCCTACGAGCAGTACTTC. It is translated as CASSTPGGNSYEQYF.

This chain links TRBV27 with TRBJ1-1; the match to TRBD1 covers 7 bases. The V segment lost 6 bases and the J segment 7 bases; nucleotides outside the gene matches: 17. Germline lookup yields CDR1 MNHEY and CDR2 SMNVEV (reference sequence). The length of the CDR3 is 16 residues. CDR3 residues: CASSDFPITGDGEAFF. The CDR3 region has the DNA TGTGCCAGCAGCGATTTCCCCATCACAGGGGACGGTGAAGCTTTCTTT.